Listed here is a single T cell receptor beta chain. No antigen is known for it. Diagnoses were established using clinical symptoms, serum thyroxine and TRAb, thyroid ultrasound and orbital computed tomography. Amplified TCR beta CDR3 regions came from RNA transcripts. TCR CDR3 regions were first amplified by RT-PCR with HTBI primers. TCRdb independently ran MiXCR on the multiplex PCR reads; one entry per CDR3 protein. The repertoire holds 450,000 to 700,000 distinct CDR3 sequences, with 46% as singletons. This entry comes from a study of T cells in Graves' hyperthyroidism and ophthalmopathy. Study-wide findings and caveats: The blood repertoire included most of the expanded thyroid clonotypes above 0.001.

The sample was peripheral blood or thyroid tissue (not recorded which). The sequence came from an adult woman with Graves' disease, either hyperthyroidism or ophthalmopathy (not recorded which).

In nucleotides, the CDR3 is TGTGCCAGCAGCGCCGGGACAGGGGGCCTAAGGGAAGGGGGACAGGAAGCTTTCTTT. Protein: CASSAGTGGLREGGQEAFF. The chain links TRBV7-2 to TRBJ1-1, with 12 bases fitting TRBD1. V dropped 5 bases and J dropped 8; count of bases not matched to a gene: 21. Germline assignment: CDR1 SGHTA and CDR2 FQGNSA. The CDR3 length is 19 residues.